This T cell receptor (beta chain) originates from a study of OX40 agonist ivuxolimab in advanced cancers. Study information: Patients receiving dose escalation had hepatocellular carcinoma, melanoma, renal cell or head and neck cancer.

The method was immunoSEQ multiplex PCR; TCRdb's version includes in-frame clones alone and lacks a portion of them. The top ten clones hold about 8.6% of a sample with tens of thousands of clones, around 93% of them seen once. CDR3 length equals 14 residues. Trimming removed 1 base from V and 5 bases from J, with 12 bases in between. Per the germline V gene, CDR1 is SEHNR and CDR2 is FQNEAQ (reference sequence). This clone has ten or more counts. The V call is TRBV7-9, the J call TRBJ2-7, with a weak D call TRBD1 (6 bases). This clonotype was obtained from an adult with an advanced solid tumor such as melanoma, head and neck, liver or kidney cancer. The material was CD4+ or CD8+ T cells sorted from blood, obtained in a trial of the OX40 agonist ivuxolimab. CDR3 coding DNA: TGTGCCAGCAGCTTAGGGCTCAGGGGCGACGAGCAGTACTTC. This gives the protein CASSLGLRGDEQYF.